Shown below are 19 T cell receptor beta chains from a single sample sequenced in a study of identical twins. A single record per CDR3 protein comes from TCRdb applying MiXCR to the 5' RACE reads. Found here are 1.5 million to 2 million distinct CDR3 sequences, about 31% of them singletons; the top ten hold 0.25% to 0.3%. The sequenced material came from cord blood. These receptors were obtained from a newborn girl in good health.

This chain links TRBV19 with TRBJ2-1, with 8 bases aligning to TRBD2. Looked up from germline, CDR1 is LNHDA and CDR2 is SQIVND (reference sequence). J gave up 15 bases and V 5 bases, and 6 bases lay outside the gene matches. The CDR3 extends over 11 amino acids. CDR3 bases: TGTGCCAGTAGTTTAAGGACTAGCTGGTTCTTC. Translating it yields CASSLRTSWFF.

Here the CDR3 reads CSAEDRAKNIQYF. The CDR3 DNA follows: TGCAGTGCCGAGGACAGGGCCAAAAACATTCAGTACTTC. V usage is TRBV20-1 and J usage is TRBJ2-4; 7 bases align to TRBD1. The J segment lost 1 base and the V segment lost 6 bases, leaving 3 bases of the junction unmatched. Germline V gene sequence: CDR1 DFQATT, CDR2 SNEGSKA (reference sequence). The CDR3 loop spans 13 amino acids.

CDR3: CASTSGGLSSYEQYF. CDR3 sequence (DNA): TGTGCCAGCACCTCAGGGGGGTTAAGCTCCTACGAGCAGTACTTC. The chain combines TRBV28 with TRBJ2-7; D may be TRBD1 (7 bases). The CDR3 covers 15 residues. V lost 7 bases and J 0 bases, leaving 16 bases between the germline ends. The germline V gene has CDR1 MDHEN and CDR2 SYDVKM.

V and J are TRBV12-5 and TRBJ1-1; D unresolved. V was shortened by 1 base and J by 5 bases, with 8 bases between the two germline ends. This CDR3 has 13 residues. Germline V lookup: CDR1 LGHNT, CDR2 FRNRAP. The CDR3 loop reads CASGLAGLTEAFF. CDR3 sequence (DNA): TGTGCTAGTGGTTTGGCGGGCCTGACTGAAGCTTTCTTT. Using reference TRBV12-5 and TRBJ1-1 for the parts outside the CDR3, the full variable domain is DARVTQTPRHKVTEMGQEVTMRCQPILGHNTVFWYRQTMMQGLELLAYFRNRAPLDDSGMPKDRFSAEMPDATLATLKIQPSEPRDSAVYFCASGLAGLTEAFFGQGTRLTVV.

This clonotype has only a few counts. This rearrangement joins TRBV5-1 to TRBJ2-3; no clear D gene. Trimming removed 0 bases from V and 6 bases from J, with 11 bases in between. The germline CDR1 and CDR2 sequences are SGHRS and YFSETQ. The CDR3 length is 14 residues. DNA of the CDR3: TGCGCCAGCAGCTTGGAGGCCCCGAGGGATACGCAGTATTTT. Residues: CASSLEAPRDTQYF.

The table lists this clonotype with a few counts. The CDR3 region has the DNA TGTGCCAGCGCGCGGGCTCCGGACACTGAAGCTTTCTTT. Its protein product is CASARAPDTEAFF. The chain employs TRBV11-2 and TRBJ1-1; unclear D gene. This CDR3 region has 13 residues. The germline V gene encodes CDR1 SGHAT and CDR2 FQNNGV. V was trimmed by 8 bases and J by 3 bases, leaving 13 bases between them.

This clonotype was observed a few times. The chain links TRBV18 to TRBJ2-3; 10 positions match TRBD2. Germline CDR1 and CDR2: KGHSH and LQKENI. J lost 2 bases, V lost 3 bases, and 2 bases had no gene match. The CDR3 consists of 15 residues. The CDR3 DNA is TGTGCCAGCTCACCTAGCGGGGGGCTCACAGATACGCAGTATTTT. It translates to CASSPSGGLTDTQYF.

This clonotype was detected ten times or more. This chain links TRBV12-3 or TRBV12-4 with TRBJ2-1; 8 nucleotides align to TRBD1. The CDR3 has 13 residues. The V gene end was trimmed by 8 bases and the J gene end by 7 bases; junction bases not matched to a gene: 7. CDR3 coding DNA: TGTGCCAGCCTGACCAGGGGGCGGAATGAGCAGTTCTTC. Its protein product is CASLTRGRNEQFF.

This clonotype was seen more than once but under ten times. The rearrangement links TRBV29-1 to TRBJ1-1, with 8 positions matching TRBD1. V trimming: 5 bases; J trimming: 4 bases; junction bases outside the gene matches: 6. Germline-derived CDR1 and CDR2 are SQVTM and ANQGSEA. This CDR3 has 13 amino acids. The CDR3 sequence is CSVRTGSGTEAFF. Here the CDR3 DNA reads TGCAGCGTTCGGACAGGGTCGGGCACTGAAGCTTTCTTT.

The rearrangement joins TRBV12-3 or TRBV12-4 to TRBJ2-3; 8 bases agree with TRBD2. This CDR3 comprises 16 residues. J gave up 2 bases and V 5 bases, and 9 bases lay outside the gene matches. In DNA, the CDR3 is TGTGCCAGCAGTCCGAAGCGGGGGTTCTCCACAGATACGCAGTATTTT. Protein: CASSPKRGFSTDTQYF.

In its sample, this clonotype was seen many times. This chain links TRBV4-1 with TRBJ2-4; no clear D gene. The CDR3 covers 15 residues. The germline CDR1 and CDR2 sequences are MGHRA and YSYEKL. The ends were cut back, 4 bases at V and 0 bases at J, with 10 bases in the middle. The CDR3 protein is CASSLLDLAKNIQYF. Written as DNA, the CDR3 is TGCGCCAGCAGCCTGCTGGATCTAGCCAAAAACATTCAGTACTTC.

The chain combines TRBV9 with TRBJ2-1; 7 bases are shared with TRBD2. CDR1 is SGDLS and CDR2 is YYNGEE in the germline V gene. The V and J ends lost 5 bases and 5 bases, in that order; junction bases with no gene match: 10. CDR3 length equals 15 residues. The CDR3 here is CASSTLARTDNEQFF. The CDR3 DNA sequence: TGTGCCAGCAGTACACTAGCGAGAACAGACAATGAGCAGTTCTTC. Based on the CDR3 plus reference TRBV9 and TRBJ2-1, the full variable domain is DSGVTQTPKHLITATGQRVTLRCSPRSGDLSVYWYQQSLDQGLQFLIQYYNGEERAKGNILERFSAQQFPDLHSELNLSSLELGDSALYFCASSTLARTDNEQFFGPGTRLTVL.

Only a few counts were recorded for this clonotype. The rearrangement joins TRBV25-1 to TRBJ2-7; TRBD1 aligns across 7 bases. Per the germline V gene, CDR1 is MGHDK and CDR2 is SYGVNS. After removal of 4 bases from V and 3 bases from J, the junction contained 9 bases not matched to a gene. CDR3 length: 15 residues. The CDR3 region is CASSVRTGIIYEQYF. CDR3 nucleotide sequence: TGTGCCAGCAGTGTCCGGACAGGTATTATCTACGAGCAGTACTTC.

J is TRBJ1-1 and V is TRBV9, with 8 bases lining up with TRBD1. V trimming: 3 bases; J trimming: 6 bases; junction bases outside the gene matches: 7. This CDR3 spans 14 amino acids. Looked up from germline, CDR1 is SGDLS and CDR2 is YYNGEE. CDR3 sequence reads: CASSARQGLAEAFF. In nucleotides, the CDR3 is TGTGCCAGCAGCGCCCGACAGGGGCTCGCTGAAGCTTTCTTT.

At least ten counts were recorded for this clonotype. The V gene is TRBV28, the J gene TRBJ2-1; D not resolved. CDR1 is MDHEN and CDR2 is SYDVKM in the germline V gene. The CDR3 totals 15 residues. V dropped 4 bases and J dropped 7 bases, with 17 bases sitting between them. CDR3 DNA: TGTGCCAGCAGTTCCCAATCGGACCTAAAGAATGAGCAGTTCTTC. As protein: CASSSQSDLKNEQFF.

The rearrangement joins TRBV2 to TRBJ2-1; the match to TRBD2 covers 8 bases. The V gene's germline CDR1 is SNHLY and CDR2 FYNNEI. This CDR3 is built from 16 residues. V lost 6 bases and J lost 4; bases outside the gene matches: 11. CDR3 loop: CASSKVAGWVYNEQFF. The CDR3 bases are TGTGCCAGCAGCAAAGTAGCGGGGTGGGTATACAATGAGCAGTTCTTC.

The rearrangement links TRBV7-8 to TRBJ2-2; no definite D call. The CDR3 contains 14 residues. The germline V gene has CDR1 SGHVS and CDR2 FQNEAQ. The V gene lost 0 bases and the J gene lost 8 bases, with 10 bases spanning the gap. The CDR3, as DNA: TGTGCCAGCAGCTTAGCGGCCCAGACAGGGGAGCTGTTTTTT. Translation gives CASSLAAQTGELFF.

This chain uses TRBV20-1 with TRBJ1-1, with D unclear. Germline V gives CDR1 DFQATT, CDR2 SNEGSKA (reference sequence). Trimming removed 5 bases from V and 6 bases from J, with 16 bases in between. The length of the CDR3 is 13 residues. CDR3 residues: CSALTADGSEAFF. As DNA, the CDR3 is TGCAGTGCTCTGACGGCGGACGGGTCTGAAGCTTTCTTT.

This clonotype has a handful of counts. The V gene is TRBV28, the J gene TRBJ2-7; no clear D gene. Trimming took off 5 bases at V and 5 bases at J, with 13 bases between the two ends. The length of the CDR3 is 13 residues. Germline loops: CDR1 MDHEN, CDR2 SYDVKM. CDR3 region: CASSPGRSHEQYF. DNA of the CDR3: TGTGCCAGCAGTCCCGGGCGTTCTCACGAGCAGTACTTC. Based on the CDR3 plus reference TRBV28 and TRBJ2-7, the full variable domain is DVKVTQSSRYLVKRTGEKVFLECVQDMDHENMFWYRQDPGLGLRLIYFSYDVKMKEKGDIPEGYSVSREKKERFSLILESASTNQTSMYLCASSPGRSHEQYFGPGTRLTVT.